This T cell receptor beta chain was documented in a study of shared clonotypes between healthy human individuals (dated by TCRdb to between 2020 and 2021). Background for the entire study: The cohort included three men and a couple of women between 18 and 49 years of age. Libraries were prepared and TCR repertoires were sequenced by different laboratories using diverse techniques, in order to increase sequencing depth and limit assay-specific biases. Leukapheresis yielded between about 0.85 and 9.5 billion PBMCs per donor. For each donor, CD4 naive and CD4 memory were each run on three plates, CD8 naive on two plates, and CD8 memory on one plate. To estimate repertoire size and how much clonotypes are shared between individuals, the study performed deep sequencing of blood TCR repertoires from a few healthy adults. Broader findings and caveats from the paper: The small number of donors limited the genetic and exposure-history diversity represented. Higher generation probabilities were observed for clonotypes shared by all four sorted-subset donors than for non-shared clonotypes. Sampling was restricted to blood, and TCR repertoires in tissues likely differ from the TCR repertoires found in blood. Rarefaction of sorted-subset datasets indicated incomplete sequencing despite the large sequencing depth. Naive subsets generally had larger estimated clonotype richness than memory subsets. Across a handful of donors, roughly 5.4% of naive CD4, around 3.5% of naive CD8, roughly 2.3% of memory CD4, and approximately 0.4% of memory CD8 clonotypes were shared. Based on pairwise subsampling, the degree of clonotype sharing among donors was expected to be affected by sequencing depth.

Note on this clone: Its cognate antigen has yet to be identified. No quality values exist for individual bases; no much larger clone is one base distant.

Using the deep immunoSEQ assay, multiplex PCR amplified TCR CDR3 regions from genomic DNA. Extracted genomic DNA from each cell subset was spread evenly across all wells of several immunoSEQ 96-well plates, with each plate serving as a replicate. For sorted subsets, about 0.2 ug genomic DNA, equal to 30,000 to 35,000 T cell genomes, was loaded into each replicate PCR. Purified libraries were measured with a Qubit 3.0 fluorometer, size-checked on a Bioanalyzer 2100, and measured again with the KAPA Library Quantification kit. A separate single-read 150-cycle Illumina NextSeq 550 flow cell was used to sequence each immunoSEQ 96-well plate. Per the source publication's procedure: The immunoSEQ output contained only junctional sequences without quality scores, so filtering could not match that applied to full-length reads. To assign V/J genes and CDR3, sequences were annotated using PyIR, a Python wrapper for IgBLAST v1.9, with IMGT germline references. Reads with weak V/J assignments (E-value above 1e-6), missing CDR3, stop codons, out-of-frame junctions, or ambiguous translated residues were removed. V3J clonotypes were defined as sequences sharing the same inferred V gene, J gene, and CDR3 amino acid sequence. The percentage overlap between two repertoires was calculated by dividing the number of shared unique clonotypes by the size of the smaller repertoire. Repertoire richness was assessed with RTK rarefaction, the Chao1 estimator, and Recon v2.1 estimates of unobserved clonotypes. Generation probabilities were computed with OLGA for all TCRbeta clonotypes obtained by the gDNA method from four donors. Sourced from immuneACCESS, this table was stored by TCRdb with only in-frame sequences that have V and J called. A share of the clones is absent; for the studies checked, an unresolved V gene accounts for under half, and the remainder has no known explanation. Clonal size and the V and J genes are those of that table, whereas D and trimming came from the DNA. The sample table holds around 2,000,000 clones, of which approximately 95% were seen once. Around 1.2% of the sample is in the top ten clones.

CD8 naive samples consisted of CD45RO-negative cells that were positively selected for CCR7, yielding a CD45RA+CCR7+ population without TemRA cells. The donors were healthy, HIV-negative adults who had no recently reported acute infections or vaccinations. Every donor was a Caucasian adult living in Nashville, Tennessee, USA. Blood was collected by leukapheresis, and PBMCs were isolated by Ficoll-Histopaque density gradient centrifugation and then cryopreserved in liquid nitrogen vapor phase. Analytical flow cytometry was used to check the purity and quantity of each magnetically sorted T cell population. From each sorted fraction, genomic DNA was isolated and quantified by UV absorbance on a Nanodrop 2000c. Sequencing used naive CD8+ T cells sorted from blood. This sample's cell subset or site label indicates: CD45RA+CCR7+. The receptor's source is a man aged 18-30 years in good health.

The sequenced DNA: TGTGCCAGCAGTTCGTACACCGGGACAGTTCTTGAGCAGTACTTC. It is translated as CASSSYTGTVLEQYF. The chain is encoded by TRBV28 joined to TRBJ2-7; 7 bases in between match TRBD1. V is trimmed back by 4 bases and J by 7 bases, and the junction contains 13 bases that no gene match accounts for. CDR1 and CDR2 are drawn from the germline V gene: MDHEN, SYDVKM. Taken from cysteine to phenylalanine, the CDR3 has 15 residues. Just CDR3 DNA is preserved here, 45 bases in frame from base 1.